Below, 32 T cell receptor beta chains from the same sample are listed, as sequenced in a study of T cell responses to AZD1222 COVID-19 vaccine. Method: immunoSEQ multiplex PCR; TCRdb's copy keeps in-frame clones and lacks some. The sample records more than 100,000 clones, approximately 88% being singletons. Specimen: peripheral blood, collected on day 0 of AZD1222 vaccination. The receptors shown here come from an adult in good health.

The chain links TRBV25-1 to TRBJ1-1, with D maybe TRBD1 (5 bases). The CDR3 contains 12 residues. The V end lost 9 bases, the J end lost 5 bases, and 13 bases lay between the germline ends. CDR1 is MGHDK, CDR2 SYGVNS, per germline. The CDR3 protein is CASGTSRTEAFF. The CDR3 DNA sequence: TGTGCCAGTGGGACTTCGAGGACTGAAGCTTTCTTT.

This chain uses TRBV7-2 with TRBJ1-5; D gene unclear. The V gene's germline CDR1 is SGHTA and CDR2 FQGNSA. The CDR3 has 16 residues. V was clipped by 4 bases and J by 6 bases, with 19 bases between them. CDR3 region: CASSSPGTEGRQPQHF. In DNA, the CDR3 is TGTGCCAGCAGCTCTCCGGGCACAGAAGGTCGTCAGCCCCAGCATTTT.

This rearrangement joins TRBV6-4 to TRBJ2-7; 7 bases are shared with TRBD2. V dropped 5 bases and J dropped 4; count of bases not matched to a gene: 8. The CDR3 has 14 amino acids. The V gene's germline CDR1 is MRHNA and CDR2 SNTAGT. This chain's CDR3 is CASSTSSGSYEQYF. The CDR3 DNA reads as TGTGCCAGCAGTACCTCTAGCGGATCATACGAGCAGTACTTC.

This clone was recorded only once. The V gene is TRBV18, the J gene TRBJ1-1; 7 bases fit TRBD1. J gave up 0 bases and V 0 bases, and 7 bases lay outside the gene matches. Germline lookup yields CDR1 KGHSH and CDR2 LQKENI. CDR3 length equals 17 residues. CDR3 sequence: CASSPPRRGPMNTEAFF. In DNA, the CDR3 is TGTGCCAGCTCACCACCGAGGAGGGGGCCAATGAACACTGAAGCTTTCTTT.

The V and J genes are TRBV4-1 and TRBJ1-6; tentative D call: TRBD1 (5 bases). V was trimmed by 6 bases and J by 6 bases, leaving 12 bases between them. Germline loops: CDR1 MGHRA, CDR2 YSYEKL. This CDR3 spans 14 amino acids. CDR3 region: CASSRDSGNSPLHF. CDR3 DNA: TGCGCCAGCAGTCGCGACAGCGGTAATTCACCCCTCCACTTT.

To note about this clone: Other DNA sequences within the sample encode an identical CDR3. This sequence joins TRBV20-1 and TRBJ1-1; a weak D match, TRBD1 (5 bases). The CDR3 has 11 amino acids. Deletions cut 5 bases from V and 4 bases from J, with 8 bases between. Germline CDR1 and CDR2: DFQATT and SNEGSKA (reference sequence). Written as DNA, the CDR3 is TGCAGTGCTCGGGGGGGCACTGAAGCTTTCTTT. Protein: CSARGGTEAFF.

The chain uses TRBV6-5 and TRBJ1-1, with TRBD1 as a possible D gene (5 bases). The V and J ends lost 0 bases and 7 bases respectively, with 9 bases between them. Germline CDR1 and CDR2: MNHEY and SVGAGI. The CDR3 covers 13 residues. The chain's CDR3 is CASSYSGTVEAFF. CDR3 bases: TGTGCCAGCAGTTACTCGGGGACGGTTGAAGCTTTCTTT.

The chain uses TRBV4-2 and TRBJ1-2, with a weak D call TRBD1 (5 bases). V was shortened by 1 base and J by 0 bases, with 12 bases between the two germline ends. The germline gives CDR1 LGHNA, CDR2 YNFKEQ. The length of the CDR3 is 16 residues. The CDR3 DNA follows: TGTGCCAGCAGCCAAGGGGGCACAGATGCTAACTATGGCTACACCTTC. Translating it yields CASSQGGTDANYGYTF.

The CDR3 loop is CASSQGWGQGGIFAFF. The CDR3 bases are TGCGCCAGCAGCCAAGGCTGGGGGCAGGGAGGTATTTTCGCTTTCTTT. The V and J genes are TRBV4-1 and TRBJ1-1; a possible D gene is TRBD1 (6 bases). The CDR3 spans 16 residues. Trimming pared 1 base from V and 11 bases from J, leaving 23 bases between. Germline CDR1 MGHRA, CDR2 YSYEKL.

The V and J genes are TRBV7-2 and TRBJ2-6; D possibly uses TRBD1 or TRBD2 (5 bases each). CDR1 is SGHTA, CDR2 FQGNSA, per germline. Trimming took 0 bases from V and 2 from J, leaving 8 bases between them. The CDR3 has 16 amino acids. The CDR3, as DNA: TGTGCCAGCAGCTTAGCGCGAGGGGCTGGGGCCAACGTCCTGACTTTC. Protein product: CASSLARGAGANVLTF. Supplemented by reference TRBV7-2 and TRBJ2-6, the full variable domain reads GAGVSQSPSNKVTEKGKDVELRCDPISGHTALYWYRQSLGQGLEFLIYFQGNSAPDKSGLPSDRFSAERTGGSVSTLTIQRTQQEDSAVYLCASSLARGAGANVLTFGAGSRLTVL.

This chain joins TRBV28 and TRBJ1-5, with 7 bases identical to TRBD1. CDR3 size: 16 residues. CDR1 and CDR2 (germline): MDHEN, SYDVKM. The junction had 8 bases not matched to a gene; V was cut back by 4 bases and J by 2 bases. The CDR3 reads CASSSSRGLGNQPQHF. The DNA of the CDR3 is TGTGCCAGCAGTTCTTCAAGGGGGCTGGGCAATCAGCCCCAGCATTTT.

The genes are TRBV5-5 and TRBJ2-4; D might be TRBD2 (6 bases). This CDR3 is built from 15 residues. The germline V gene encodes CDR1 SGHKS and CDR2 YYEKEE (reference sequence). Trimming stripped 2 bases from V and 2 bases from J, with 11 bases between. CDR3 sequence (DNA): TGTGCCAGCAGCTTCAGACTAGGAACCAAAAACATTCAGTACTTC. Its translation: CASSFRLGTKNIQYF.

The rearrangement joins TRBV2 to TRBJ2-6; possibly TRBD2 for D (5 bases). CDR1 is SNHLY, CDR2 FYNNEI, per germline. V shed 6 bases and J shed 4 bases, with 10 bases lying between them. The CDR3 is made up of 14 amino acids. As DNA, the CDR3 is TGTGCCAGCAGCCCGCTAGCCGGGGCCAACGTCCTGACTTTC. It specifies CASSPLAGANVLTF.

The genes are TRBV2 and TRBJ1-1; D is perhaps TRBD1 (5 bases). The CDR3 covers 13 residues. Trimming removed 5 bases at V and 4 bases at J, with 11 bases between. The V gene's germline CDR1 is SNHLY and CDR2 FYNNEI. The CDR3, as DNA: TGTGCCAGCAGTACTACAGGTCCCACTGAAGCTTTCTTT. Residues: CASSTTGPTEAFF.

In DNA form, the CDR3 reads TGTGCCAGTGCGGACTCTGGGGTATATAGCAATCAGCCCCAGCATTTT. Translated: CASADSGVYSNQPQHF. The chain employs TRBV19 and TRBJ1-5; D is uncertain. Looked up from germline, CDR1 is LNHDA and CDR2 is SQIVND (reference sequence). The germline V and J ends were trimmed by 8 bases and 0 bases, with 17 bases remaining between them. CDR3 size: 16 residues.

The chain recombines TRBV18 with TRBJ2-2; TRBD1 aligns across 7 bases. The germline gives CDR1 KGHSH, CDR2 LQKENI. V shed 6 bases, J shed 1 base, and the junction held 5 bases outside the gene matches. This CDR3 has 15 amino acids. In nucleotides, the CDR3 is TGTGCCAGCTCGTCCGGGACAGTGAACACCGGGGAGCTGTTTTTT. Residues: CASSSGTVNTGELFF.

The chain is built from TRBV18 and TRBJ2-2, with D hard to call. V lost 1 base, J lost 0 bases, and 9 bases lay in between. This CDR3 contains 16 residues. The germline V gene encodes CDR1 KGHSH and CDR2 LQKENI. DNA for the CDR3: TGTGCCAGCTCACCACTGCAGCCAGCGAACACCGGGGAGCTGTTTTTT. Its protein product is CASSPLQPANTGELFF.

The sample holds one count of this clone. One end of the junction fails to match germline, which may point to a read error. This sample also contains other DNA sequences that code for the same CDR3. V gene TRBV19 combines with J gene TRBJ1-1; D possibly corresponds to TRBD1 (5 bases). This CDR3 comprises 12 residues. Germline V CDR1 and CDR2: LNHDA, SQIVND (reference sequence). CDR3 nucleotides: TGTGCCAACAGAGGGACGGTTACTGAGGCTTTCTTT. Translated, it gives CANRGTVTEAFF. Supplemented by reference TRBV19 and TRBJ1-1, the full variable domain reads DGGITQSPKYLFRKEGQNVTLSCEQNLNHDAMYWYRQDPGQGLRLIYYSQIVNDFQKGDIAEGYSVSREKKESFPLTVTSAQKNPTAFYLCANRGTVTEAFFGQGTRLTVV.

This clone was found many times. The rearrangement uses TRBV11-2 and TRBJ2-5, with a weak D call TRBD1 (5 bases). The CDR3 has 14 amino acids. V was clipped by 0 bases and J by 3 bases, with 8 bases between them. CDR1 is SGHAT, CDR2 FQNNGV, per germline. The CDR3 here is CASSLEDSEETQYF. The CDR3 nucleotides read TGTGCCAGCAGCTTAGAAGACAGTGAAGAGACCCAGTACTTC.

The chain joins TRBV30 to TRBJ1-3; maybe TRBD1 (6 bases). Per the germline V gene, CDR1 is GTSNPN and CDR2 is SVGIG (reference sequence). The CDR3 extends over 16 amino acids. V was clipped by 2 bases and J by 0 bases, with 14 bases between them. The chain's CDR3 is CAWSHRQESSGNTIYF. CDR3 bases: TGTGCCTGGAGTCACAGACAGGAGAGCTCTGGAAACACCATATATTTT.

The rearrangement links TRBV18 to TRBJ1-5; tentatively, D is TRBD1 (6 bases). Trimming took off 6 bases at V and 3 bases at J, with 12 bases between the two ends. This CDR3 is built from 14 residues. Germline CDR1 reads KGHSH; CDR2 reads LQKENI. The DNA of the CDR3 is TGTGCCAGCTCGGCGCAGGGGACCAATCAGCCCCAGCATTTT. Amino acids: CASSAQGTNQPQHF.

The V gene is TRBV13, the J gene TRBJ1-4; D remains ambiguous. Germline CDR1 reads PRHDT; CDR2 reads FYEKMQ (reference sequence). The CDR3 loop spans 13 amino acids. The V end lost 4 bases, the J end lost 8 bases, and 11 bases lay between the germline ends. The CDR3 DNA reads TGTGCCAGCAGCTCAGGAGGAGGGGAAAAACTGTTTTTT. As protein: CASSSGGGEKLFF.

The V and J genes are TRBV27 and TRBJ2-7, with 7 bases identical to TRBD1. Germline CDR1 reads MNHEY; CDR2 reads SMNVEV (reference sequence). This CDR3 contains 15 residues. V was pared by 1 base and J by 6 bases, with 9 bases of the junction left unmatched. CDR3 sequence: CASSLYGQALGEQYF. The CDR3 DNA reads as TGTGCCAGCAGTTTATATGGACAGGCTTTGGGCGAGCAGTACTTC.

Written as DNA, the CDR3 is TGTGCCAGCAGAGGACCAAAAGAAGAGACCCAGTACTTC. Protein sequence: CASRGPKEETQYF. The chain uses TRBV7-9 and TRBJ2-5; D uncertain. Germline V gives CDR1 SEHNR, CDR2 FQNEAQ (reference sequence). The V and J ends lost 6 bases and 3 bases respectively, with 11 bases between them. CDR3 length equals 13 residues. Based on the CDR3 plus reference TRBV7-9 and TRBJ2-5, the full variable domain is DTGVSQNPRHKITKRGQNVTFRCDPISEHNRLYWYRQTLGQGPEFLTYFQNEAQLEKSRLLSDRFSAERPKGSFSTLEIQRTEQGDSAMYLCASRGPKEETQYFGPGTRLLVL.

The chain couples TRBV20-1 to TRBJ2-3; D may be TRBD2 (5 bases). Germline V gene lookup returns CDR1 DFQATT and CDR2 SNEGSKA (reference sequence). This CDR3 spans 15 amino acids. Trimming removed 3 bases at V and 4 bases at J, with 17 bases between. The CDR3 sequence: CSASSPLATSDTQYF. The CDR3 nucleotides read TGCAGTGCTAGTTCCCCGCTAGCCACGTCAGATACGCAGTATTTT.

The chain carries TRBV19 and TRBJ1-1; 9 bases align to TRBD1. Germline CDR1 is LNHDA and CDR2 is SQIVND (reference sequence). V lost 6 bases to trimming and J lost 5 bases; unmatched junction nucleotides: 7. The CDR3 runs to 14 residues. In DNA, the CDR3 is TGTGCCAGTAGCACGACAGGGGGTTTGACTGAAGCTTTCTTT. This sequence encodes CASSTTGGLTEAFF.

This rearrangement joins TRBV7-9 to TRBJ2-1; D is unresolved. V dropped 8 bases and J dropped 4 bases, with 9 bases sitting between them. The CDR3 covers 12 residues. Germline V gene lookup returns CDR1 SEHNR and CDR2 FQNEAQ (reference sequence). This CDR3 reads CASSQEYNEQFF. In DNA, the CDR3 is TGTGCCAGCTCTCAGGAGTACAATGAGCAGTTCTTC.

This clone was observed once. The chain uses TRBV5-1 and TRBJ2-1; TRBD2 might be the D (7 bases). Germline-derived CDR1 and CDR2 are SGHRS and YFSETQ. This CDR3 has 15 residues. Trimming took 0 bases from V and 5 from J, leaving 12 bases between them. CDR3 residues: CASSLAPGGHNEQFF. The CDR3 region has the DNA TGCGCCAGCAGCTTGGCCCCCGGGGGGCACAATGAGCAGTTCTTC. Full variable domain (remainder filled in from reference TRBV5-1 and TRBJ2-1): KAGVTQTPRYLIKTRGQQVTLSCSPISGHRSVSWYQQTPGQGLQFLFEYFSETQRNKGNFPGRFSGRQFSNSRSEMNVSTLELGDSALYLCASSLAPGGHNEQFFGPGTRLTVL.

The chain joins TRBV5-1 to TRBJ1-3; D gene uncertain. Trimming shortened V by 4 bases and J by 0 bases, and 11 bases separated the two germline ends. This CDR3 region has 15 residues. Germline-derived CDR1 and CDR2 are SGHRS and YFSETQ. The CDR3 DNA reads TGCGCCAGCAGCCCAACACAAAACTCTGGAAACACCATATATTTT. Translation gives CASSPTQNSGNTIYF.

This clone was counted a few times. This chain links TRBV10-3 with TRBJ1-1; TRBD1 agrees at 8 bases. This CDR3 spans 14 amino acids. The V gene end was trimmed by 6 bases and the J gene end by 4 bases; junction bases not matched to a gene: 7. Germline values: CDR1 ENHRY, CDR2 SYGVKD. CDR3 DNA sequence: TGTGCCATCAGCCAGGGGGCTGTAGGCACTGAAGCTTTCTTT. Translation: CAISQGAVGTEAFF.

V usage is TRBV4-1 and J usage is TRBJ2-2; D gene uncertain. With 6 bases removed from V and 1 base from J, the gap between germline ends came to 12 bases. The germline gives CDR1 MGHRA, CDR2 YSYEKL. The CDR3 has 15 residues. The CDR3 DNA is TGCGCCAGCAGTCGAAGCTCTATGAACACCGGGGAGCTGTTTTTT. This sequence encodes CASSRSSMNTGELFF.

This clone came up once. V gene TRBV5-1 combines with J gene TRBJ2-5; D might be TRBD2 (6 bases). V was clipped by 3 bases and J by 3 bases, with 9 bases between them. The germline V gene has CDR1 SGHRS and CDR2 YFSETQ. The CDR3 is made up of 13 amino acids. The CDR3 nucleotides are TGCGCCAGCAGCTCCCCGGGGGAAGAGACCCAGTACTTC. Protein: CASSSPGEETQYF.